This T cell receptor beta chain emerged from a study of T cell changes during pregnancy in multiple sclerosis. Method: immunoSEQ multiplex PCR; TCRdb's copy keeps in-frame clones and lacks some. Among about 40,000 clones, less than 95% were seen once, and the ten largest hold 1.5% to 2%. Trimming left V 0 bases short and J 4 bases short, with 14 bases between. Germline-derived CDR1 and CDR2 are SGHTA and FQGNSA. This CDR3 has 16 residues. The chain employs TRBV7-2 and TRBJ2-3, with TRBD2 as a possible D gene (7 bases). The receptor was isolated from a female donor with multiple sclerosis, enrolled in a pregnancy study. The source material was peripheral blood, sampled in the third trimester of pregnancy. The CDR3 here is CASSLAGGRESDTQYF. The CDR3 coding sequence is TGTGCCAGCAGCTTAGCGGGGGGGCGGGAGTCAGATACGCAGTATTTT.